These 11 T cell receptor beta chains were sequenced from one sample in a study of PD-1 blockade in mismatch repair-deficient tumors. The data were produced by immunoSEQ multiplex PCR, yet TCRdb's version contains in-frame clones alone and is incomplete. The table shows more than 40,000 clones, with approximately 81% occurring only once. The source was peripheral blood, collected around 19 weeks after starting pembrolizumab. Every receptor here comes from an adult with mismatch repair-deficient cancer.

The CDR3 sequence is CASSFVSPSSGNTIYF. The CDR3 region has the DNA TGCGCCAGCAGCTTTGTATCCCCGAGCTCTGGAAACACCATATATTTT. The rearrangement links TRBV5-1 to TRBJ1-3; D gene unclear. The germline V gene has CDR1 SGHRS and CDR2 YFSETQ. CDR3 length equals 16 residues. V gave up 2 bases and J gave up 0 bases, with 12 bases separating them.

V gene TRBV10-3 combines with J gene TRBJ2-1; D may be TRBD2 (5 bases). With 6 bases removed from V and 10 bases from J, the gap between germline ends came to 19 bases. The V gene's germline CDR1 is ENHRY and CDR2 SYGVKD. The CDR3 has 14 amino acids. The CDR3 reads CAIRGLGSAAEQFF. CDR3 in DNA: TGTGCCATCAGGGGGTTGGGTAGCGCCGCCGAGCAGTTCTTC.

The chain recombines TRBV7-3 with TRBJ2-7, with D unclear. From germline, CDR1 is SGHTA and CDR2 FQGTGA. The CDR3 has 12 amino acids. V shed 4 bases and J shed 3 bases, with 7 bases lying between them. CDR3 nucleotides: TGTGCCAGCAGCTCCCGCGTCTACGAGCAGTACTTC. This translates into CASSSRVYEQYF.

The chain recombines TRBV4-1 with TRBJ1-5, with D perhaps matching TRBD1 (5 bases). The V gene lost 0 bases and the J gene lost 1 base, with 7 bases spanning the gap. The germline gives CDR1 MGHRA, CDR2 YSYEKL. This CDR3 spans 15 amino acids. For the CDR3, the DNA is TGCGCCAGCAGCCAAGACGACAGCAGCAATCAGCCCCAGCATTTT. Translation: CASSQDDSSNQPQHF.

The chain uses TRBV19 and TRBJ2-7, with 11 bases fitting TRBD1. CDR3 size: 12 residues. In germline, CDR1 is LNHDA, CDR2 SQIVND (reference sequence). The J segment lost 6 bases and the V segment lost 6 bases, leaving 1 base of the junction unmatched. The CDR3 nucleotides read TGTGCCAGTAGGGGGACAGGGGGCGAGCAGTACTTC. Its translation: CASRGTGGEQYF.

The chain uses TRBV5-6 and TRBJ2-1, with 13 bases lining up with TRBD2. Germline loops: CDR1 SGHDT, CDR2 YYEEEE. J gave up 7 bases and V 0 bases, and 4 bases lay outside the gene matches. The CDR3 contains 16 residues. The DNA for the CDR3 is TGTGCCAGCAGCTTGGGACTAGCGGGAGGTTTGAATGAGCAGTTCTTC. Protein: CASSLGLAGGLNEQFF.

The gene calls are TRBV7-9 and TRBJ2-3, with TRBD2 matching over 12 bases. The germline CDR1 and CDR2 sequences are SEHNR and FQNEAQ (reference sequence). The V and J ends lost 3 bases and 5 bases, in that order; junction bases with no gene match: 9. The CDR3 is 17 amino acids. CDR3 protein: CASSFATSGSSIDTQYF. CDR3 DNA: TGTGCCAGCAGCTTTGCGACTAGCGGGAGTAGTATAGATACGCAGTATTTT. Combining the CDR3 with reference TRBV7-9 and TRBJ2-3 gives the whole variable domain DTGVSQNPRHKITKRGQNVTFRCDPISEHNRLYWYRQTLGQGPEFLTYFQNEAQLEKSRLLSDRFSAERPKGSFSTLEIQRTEQGDSAMYLCASSFATSGSSIDTQYFGPGTRLTVL.

The chain joins TRBV10-1 to TRBJ1-1, with D tentatively TRBD1 (5 bases). Looked up from germline, CDR1 is WNHNN and CDR2 is SYGVQD (reference sequence). This CDR3 spans 15 amino acids. The V end was cut by 2 bases, the J end by 4 bases, with 14 bases between. The CDR3 is CASSERQGIGTEAFF. CDR3 sequence (DNA): TGCGCCAGCAGTGAGCGGCAGGGTATCGGCACTGAAGCTTTCTTT.

The rearrangement links TRBV9 to TRBJ1-3, with TRBD1 as a possible D gene (6 bases). The CDR3 has 15 amino acids. Deletions cut 5 bases from V and 0 bases from J, with 12 bases between. Germline assignment: CDR1 SGDLS and CDR2 YYNGEE. The CDR3 region is CASSSTGSSGNTIYF. The CDR3 DNA reads TGTGCCAGCAGTTCAACAGGGAGCTCTGGAAACACCATATATTTT.

This clone was recorded only once. CDR3 loop: CASSLFRAAHTEAFF. CDR3 nucleotides: TGTGCCAGCAGTTTATTTCGGGCTGCGCACACTGAAGCTTTCTTT. The chain employs TRBV27 and TRBJ1-1, with D unclear. CDR1 is MNHEY and CDR2 is SMNVEV in the germline V gene (reference sequence). Trimming cost V 1 base and J 3 bases, with 12 bases left between them. The CDR3 has 15 amino acids.

The CDR3 is CASSIDVYSNQPQHF. The CDR3, as DNA: TGTGCCAGCAGCATTGACGTGTATAGCAATCAGCCCCAGCATTTT. The chain has TRBV7-3 and TRBJ1-5, with D uncertain. The V gene lost 5 bases and the J gene lost 0 bases, with 11 bases spanning the gap. Germline V gene lookup returns CDR1 SGHTA and CDR2 FQGTGA. This CDR3 spans 15 amino acids. The whole variable domain, remainder taken from reference TRBV7-3 and TRBJ1-5, is GAGVSQTPSNKVTEKGKYVELRCDPISGHTALYWYRQSLGQGPEFLIYFQGTGAADDSGLPNDRFFAVRPEGSVSTLKIQRTERGDSAVYLCASSIDVYSNQPQHFGDGTRLSIL.